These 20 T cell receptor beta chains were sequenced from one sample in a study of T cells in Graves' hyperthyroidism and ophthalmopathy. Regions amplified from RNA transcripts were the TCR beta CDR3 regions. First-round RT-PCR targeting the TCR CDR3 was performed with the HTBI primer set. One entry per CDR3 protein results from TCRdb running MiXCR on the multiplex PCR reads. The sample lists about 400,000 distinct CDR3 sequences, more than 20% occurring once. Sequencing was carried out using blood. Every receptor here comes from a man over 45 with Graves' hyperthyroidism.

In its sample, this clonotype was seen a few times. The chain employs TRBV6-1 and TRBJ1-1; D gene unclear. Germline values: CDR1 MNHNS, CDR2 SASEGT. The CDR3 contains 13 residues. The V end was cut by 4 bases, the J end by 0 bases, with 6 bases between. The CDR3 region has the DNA TGTGCCAGCAGTGCCTATTTGAACACTGAAGCTTTCTTT. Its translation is CASSAYLNTEAFF.

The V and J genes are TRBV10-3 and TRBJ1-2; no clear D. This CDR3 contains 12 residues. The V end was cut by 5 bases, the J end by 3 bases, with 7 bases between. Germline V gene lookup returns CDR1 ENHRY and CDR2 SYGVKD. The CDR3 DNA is TGTGCCATCAGTTCAGACTACTATGGCTACACCTTC. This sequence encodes CAISSDYYGYTF.

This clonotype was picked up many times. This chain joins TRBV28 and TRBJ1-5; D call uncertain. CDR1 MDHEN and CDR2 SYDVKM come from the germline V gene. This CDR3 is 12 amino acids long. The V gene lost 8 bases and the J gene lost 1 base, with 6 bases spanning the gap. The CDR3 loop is CASSESNQPQHF. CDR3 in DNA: TGTGCCAGCTCAGAAAGCAATCAGCCCCAGCATTTT.

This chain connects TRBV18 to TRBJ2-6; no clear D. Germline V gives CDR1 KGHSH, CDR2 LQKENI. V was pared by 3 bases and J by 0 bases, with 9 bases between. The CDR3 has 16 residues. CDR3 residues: CASSPEYNSGANVLTF. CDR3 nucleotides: TGTGCCAGCTCACCGGAGTACAACTCTGGGGCCAACGTCCTGACTTTC.

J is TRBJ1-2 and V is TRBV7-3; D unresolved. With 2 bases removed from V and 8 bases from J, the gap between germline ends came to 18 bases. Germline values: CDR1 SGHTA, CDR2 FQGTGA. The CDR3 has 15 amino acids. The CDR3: CASSLASTDFRGYTF. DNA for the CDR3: TGTGCCAGCAGCTTAGCAAGCACAGATTTTAGGGGCTACACCTTC.

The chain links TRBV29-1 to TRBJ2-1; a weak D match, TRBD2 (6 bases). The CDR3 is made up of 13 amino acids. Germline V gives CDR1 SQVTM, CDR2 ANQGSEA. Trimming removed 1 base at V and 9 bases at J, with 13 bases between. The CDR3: CSVEGLAGIEQFF. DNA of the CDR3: TGCAGCGTTGAAGGTCTCGCGGGAATTGAGCAGTTCTTC.

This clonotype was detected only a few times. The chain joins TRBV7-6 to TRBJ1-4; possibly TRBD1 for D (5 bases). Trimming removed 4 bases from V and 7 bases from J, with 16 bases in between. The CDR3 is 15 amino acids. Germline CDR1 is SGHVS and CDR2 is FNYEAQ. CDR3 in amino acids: CASSSRGDRGEKLFF. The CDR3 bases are TGTGCCAGCAGCTCTCGGGGGGATCGGGGTGAAAAACTGTTTTTT. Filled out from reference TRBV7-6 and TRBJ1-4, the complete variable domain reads GAGVSQSPRYKVTKRGQDVALRCDPISGHVSLYWYRQALGQGPEFLTYFNYEAQQDKSGLPNDRFSAERPEGSISTLTIQRTEQRDSAMYRCASSSRGDRGEKLFFGSGTQLSVL.

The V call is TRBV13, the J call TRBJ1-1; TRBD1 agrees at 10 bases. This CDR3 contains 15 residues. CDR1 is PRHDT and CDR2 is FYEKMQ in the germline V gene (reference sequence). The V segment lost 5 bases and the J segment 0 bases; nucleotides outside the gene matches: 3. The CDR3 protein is CASSPGQGLNTEAFF. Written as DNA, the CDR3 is TGTGCCAGCAGCCCGGGACAGGGGCTGAACACTGAAGCTTTCTTT.

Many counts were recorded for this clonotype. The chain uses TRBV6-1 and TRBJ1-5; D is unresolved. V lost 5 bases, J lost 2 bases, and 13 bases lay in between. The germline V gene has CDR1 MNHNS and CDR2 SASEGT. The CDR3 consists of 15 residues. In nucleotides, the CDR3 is TGTGCCAGCAGTCACACTCCCTCCCGCAATCAGCCCCAGCATTTT. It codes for CASSHTPSRNQPQHF.

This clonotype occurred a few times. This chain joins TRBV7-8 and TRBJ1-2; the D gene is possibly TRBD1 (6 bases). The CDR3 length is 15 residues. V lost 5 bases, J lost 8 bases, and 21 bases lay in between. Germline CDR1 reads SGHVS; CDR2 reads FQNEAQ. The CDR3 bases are TGTGCCAGCAGCGGCAAACAGGGCGCCGGTAAAGGCTACACCTTC. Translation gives CASSGKQGAGKGYTF.

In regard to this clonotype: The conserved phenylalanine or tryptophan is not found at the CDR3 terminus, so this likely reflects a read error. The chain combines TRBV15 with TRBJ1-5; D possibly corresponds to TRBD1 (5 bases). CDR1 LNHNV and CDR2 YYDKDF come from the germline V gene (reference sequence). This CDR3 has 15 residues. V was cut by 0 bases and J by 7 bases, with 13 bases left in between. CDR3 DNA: TGTGCCACCAGCAGAGATCGCAGGGAGAGACAGCCCCAGCATCTT. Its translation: CATSRDRRERQPQHL.

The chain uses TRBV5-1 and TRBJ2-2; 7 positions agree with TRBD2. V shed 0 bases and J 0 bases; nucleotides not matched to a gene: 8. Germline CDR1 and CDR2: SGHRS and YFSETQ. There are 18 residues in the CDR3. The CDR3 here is CASSLVAGLSANTGELFF. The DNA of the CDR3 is TGCGCCAGCAGCTTGGTAGCGGGCCTTTCCGCGAACACCGGGGAGCTGTTTTTT.

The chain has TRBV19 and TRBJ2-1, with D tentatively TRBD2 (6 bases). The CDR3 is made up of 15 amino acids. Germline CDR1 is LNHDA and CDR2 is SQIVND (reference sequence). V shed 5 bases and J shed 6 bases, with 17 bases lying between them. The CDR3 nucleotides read TGTGCCAGTAGTGGCATGGGGGAGGTCCCCAATGAGCAGTTCTTC. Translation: CASSGMGEVPNEQFF.

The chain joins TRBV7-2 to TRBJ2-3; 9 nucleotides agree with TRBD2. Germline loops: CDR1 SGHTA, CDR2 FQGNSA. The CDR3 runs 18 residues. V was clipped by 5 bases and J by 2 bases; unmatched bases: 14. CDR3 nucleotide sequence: TGTGCCAGCAGCATAGAGGGGGTTAGCGGGAGCCTCACAGATACGCAGTATTTT. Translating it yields CASSIEGVSGSLTDTQYF.

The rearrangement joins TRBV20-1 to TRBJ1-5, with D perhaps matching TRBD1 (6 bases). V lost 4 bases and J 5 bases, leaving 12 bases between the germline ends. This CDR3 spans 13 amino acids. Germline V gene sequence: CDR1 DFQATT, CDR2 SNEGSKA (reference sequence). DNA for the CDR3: TGCAGTGCTAAGGGGGGCGGGTATCAGCCCCAGCATTTT. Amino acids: CSAKGGGYQPQHF.

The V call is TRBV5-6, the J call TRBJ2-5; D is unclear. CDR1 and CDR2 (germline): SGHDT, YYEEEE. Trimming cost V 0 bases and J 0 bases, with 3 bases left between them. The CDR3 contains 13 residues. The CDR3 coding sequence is TGTGCCAGCAGCTTGGTGGACCAAGAGACCCAGTACTTC. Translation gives CASSLVDQETQYF.

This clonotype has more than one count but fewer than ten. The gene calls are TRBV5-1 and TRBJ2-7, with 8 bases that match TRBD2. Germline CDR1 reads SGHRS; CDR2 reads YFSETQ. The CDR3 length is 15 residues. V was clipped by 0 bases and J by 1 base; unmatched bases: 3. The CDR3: CASSLVAGTSYEQYF. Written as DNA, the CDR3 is TGCGCCAGCAGCTTGGTAGCGGGGACATCCTACGAGCAGTACTTC.

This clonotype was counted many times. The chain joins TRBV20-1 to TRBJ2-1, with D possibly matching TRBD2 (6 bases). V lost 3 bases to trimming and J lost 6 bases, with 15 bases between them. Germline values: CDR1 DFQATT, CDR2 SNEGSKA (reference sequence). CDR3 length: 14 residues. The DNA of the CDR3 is TGCAGTGCTAGGCGGCCGGGAGATCGCAATGAGCAGTTCTTC. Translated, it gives CSARRPGDRNEQFF.

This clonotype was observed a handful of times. The CDR3 protein is CASSQEGTGLSNEQFF. The CDR3 region has the DNA TGCGCCAGCAGCCAGGAAGGGACAGGGTTGTCCAATGAGCAGTTCTTC. The gene calls are TRBV4-1 and TRBJ2-1; 9 positions agree with TRBD1. CDR3 length equals 16 residues. Germline V gene sequence: CDR1 MGHRA, CDR2 YSYEKL. J lost 6 bases, V lost 3 bases, and 9 bases had no gene match.

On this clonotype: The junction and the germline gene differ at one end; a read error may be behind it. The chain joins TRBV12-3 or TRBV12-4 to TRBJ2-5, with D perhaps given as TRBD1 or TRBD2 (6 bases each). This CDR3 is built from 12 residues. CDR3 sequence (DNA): TGTGCCATCAGTTTAGGGGGGGAGACCCAGTACTTC. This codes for CAISLGGETQYF.